This TCR beta chain was captured in a study of graft-versus-host responses after intestinal transplantation. The V end was cut by 4 bases, the J end by 4 bases, with 14 bases between. The germline gives CDR1 SGHDT, CDR2 YYEEEE. The CDR3 is 15 residues long. Only in-frame clones appear in the TCRdb table, and some are missing; sequencing was by immunoSEQ multiplex PCR. The repertoire has about 98,000 clones, 86% of them found once; the top ten carry under 1.5%. The receptor comes from a human patient who received an intestinal transplant, so some T cells may come from the graft donor. The genes are TRBV5-6 and TRBJ2-2, with D possibly TRBD1 on 7 matching bases. Sequenced material: PBMCs, taken 255 days after intestinal transplant. The chain's CDR3 is CASSLYRGGTGELFF. In nucleotides, the CDR3 is TGTGCCAGCAGCCTTTACAGGGGAGGCACCGGGGAGCTGTTTTTT.